This T cell receptor beta chain was recorded in a study of OX40 agonist ivuxolimab in advanced cancers. TCRdb's copy holds only in-frame clones and misses some; the assay was immunoSEQ multiplex PCR. Of tens of thousands of clones listed, approximately 87% are singletons. This CDR3 region has 13 residues. The germline V gene has CDR1 SQVTM and CDR2 ANQGSEA. Trimming took 4 bases from V and 4 from J, leaving 11 bases between them. The J gene is TRBJ1-5, the V gene TRBV29-1; no reliable D call. This TCR was sampled from an adult with an advanced solid tumor such as melanoma, head and neck, liver or kidney cancer. Sequences were derived from CD4+ or CD8+ T cells sorted from blood, sampled in a trial of the OX40 agonist ivuxolimab. For the CDR3, the DNA is TGCAGCGTTGTAAAGGGAGAGAATCAGCCCCAGCATTTT. It codes for CSVVKGENQPQHF. The whole variable domain, filled in from reference TRBV29-1 and TRBJ1-5, reads SAVISQKPSRDICQRGTSLTIQCQVDSQVTMMFWYRQQPGQSLTLIATANQGSEATYESGFVIDKFPISRPNLTFSTLTVSNMSPEDSSIYLCSVVKGENQPQHFGDGTRLSIL.